The 16 T cell receptor beta chains below were found in one sample sequenced in a study of T cell responses to AZD1222 COVID-19 vaccine. Only in-frame clones appear in the TCRdb table, and some are missing; sequencing was by immunoSEQ multiplex PCR. This table holds fewer than 150,000 clones, roughly 90% found once. The sample was peripheral blood, taken 28 days after the second AZD1222 dose. These TCRs come from an adult who received the AZD1222 COVID-19 vaccine.

The V call is TRBV21-1, the J call TRBJ1-2. TRBV21-1 is designated a pseudogene. This CDR3 contains 12 residues. The CDR3: CASRGDNYGYTF. CDR3 coding DNA: TGTGCCAGCAGAGGAGATAACTATGGCTACACCTTC.

V gene TRBV9 combines with J gene TRBJ2-2; D uncertain. Trimming pared 2 bases from V and 2 bases from J, leaving 4 bases between. This CDR3 is built from 13 residues. Germline-derived CDR1 and CDR2 are SGDLS and YYNGEE. The CDR3 loop is CASSVGNTGELFF. Here the CDR3 DNA reads TGTGCCAGCAGCGTCGGTAACACCGGGGAGCTGTTTTTT.

This chain uses TRBV7-2 with TRBJ2-3; 15 bases are shared with TRBD2. The CDR3 length is 16 residues. Germline CDR1 and CDR2: SGHTA and FQGNSA. Trimming cost V 5 bases and J 4 bases; bases outside gene matches: 4. The CDR3 here is CASSTRTSGRADTQYF. CDR3 coding DNA: TGTGCCAGCAGCACCAGGACTAGCGGGAGGGCAGATACGCAGTATTTT.

The gene calls are TRBV19 and TRBJ1-1; tentative D call: TRBD1 (5 bases). This CDR3 contains 16 residues. Germline lookup yields CDR1 LNHDA and CDR2 SQIVND (reference sequence). V was trimmed by 5 bases and J by 1 base, leaving 17 bases between them. CDR3 nucleotide sequence: TGTGCCAGTAGTCCCCAGGGATTGAATGGGAACACTGAAGCTTTCTTT. This translates into CASSPQGLNGNTEAFF.

The chain combines TRBV21-1 with TRBJ2-5; TRBD2 is the table's D call, not checked against the DNA. TRBV21-1 is designated a pseudogene. This CDR3 is built from 19 residues. CDR3 bases: TGTGCCAGCAGCAAAGTCCAACGGGGGCTAGCGGGAGGCCAAGAGACCCAGTACTTC. It specifies CASSKVQRGLAGGQETQYF.

The rearrangement joins TRBV7-2 to TRBJ1-5; 7 nucleotides line up with TRBD1. V was clipped by 3 bases and J by 3 bases; unmatched bases: 5. The CDR3 totals 15 residues. CDR1 SGHTA and CDR2 FQGNSA come from the germline V gene. CDR3 sequence (DNA): TGTGCCAGCAGCTTGCAGGGACAGCTCAATCAGCCCCAGCATTTT. The encoded protein is CASSLQGQLNQPQHF.

This sequence joins TRBV5-4 and TRBJ1-3; TRBD1 matches at 7 bases. The V and J ends lost 4 bases and 0 bases, in that order; junction bases with no gene match: 1. The CDR3 spans 14 residues. Germline CDR1 reads SGHNT; CDR2 reads YYREEE (reference sequence). CDR3 coding DNA: TGTGCCAGCAGCCGGGACAGCTCTGGAAACACCATATATTTT. It is translated as CASSRDSSGNTIYF.

CDR3 bases: TGCGCCAGCAGCTTTGACCCTTACAATGAGCAGTTCTTC. This translates into CASSFDPYNEQFF. This chain connects TRBV5-1 to TRBJ2-1; D is uncertain. CDR3 size: 13 residues. V was cut by 2 bases and J by 4 bases, with 7 bases left in between. Germline V gene lookup returns CDR1 SGHRS and CDR2 YFSETQ.

The table lists this clone with a count of one. V and J are TRBV6-5 and TRBJ1-3; 7 bases are shared with TRBD1. Per germline, CDR1 MNHEY and CDR2 SVGAGI. V trimming: 9 bases; J trimming: 0 bases; junction bases outside the gene matches: 5. This CDR3 has 14 amino acids. In nucleotides, the CDR3 is TGTGCCAGTCTTCAGGGGGGCTCTGGAAACACCATATATTTT. This codes for CASLQGGSGNTIYF.

The chain joins TRBV7-2 to TRBJ2-2; D perhaps matches TRBD1 (6 bases). Germline assignment: CDR1 SGHTA and CDR2 FQGNSA. Trimming cost V 5 bases and J 4 bases, with 11 bases left between them. The CDR3 has 14 amino acids. The CDR3 sequence: CASSPGDTTGELFF. As DNA, the CDR3 is TGTGCCAGCAGCCCCGGGGACACCACCGGGGAGCTGTTTTTT.

V gene TRBV4-3 combines with J gene TRBJ2-5; 8 bases are a match to TRBD2. Trimming cost V 3 bases and J 4 bases; bases outside gene matches: 13. This CDR3 comprises 17 residues. CDR1 and CDR2 (germline): LGHNA, YSLEER. The CDR3 nucleotides read TGCGCCAGCAGCCAGGTCTTAGCGGGATTGGGGGGAGAGACCCAGTACTTC. It is translated as CASSQVLAGLGGETQYF.

For the CDR3, the DNA is TGCGCCAGCAGCCCGGGGGGGAGCGGCTCCTATAATTCACCCCTCCACTTT. Translating it yields CASSPGGSGSYNSPLHF. V is TRBV5-1 and J is TRBJ1-6; possibly TRBD1 for D (5 bases). The CDR3 totals 17 residues. V was shortened by 4 bases and J by 0 bases, with 14 bases between the two germline ends. Germline CDR1 is SGHRS and CDR2 is YFSETQ.

The chain recombines TRBV28 with TRBJ1-5, with 11 bases lining up with TRBD1. CDR1 is MDHEN and CDR2 is SYDVKM in the germline V gene. V dropped 6 bases and J dropped 5; count of bases not matched to a gene: 6. This CDR3 has 15 amino acids. The chain's CDR3 is CASSYRDRGDQPQHF. Here the CDR3 DNA reads TGTGCCAGCAGCTACCGGGACAGGGGGGATCAGCCCCAGCATTTT.

The chain carries TRBV11-2 and TRBJ2-7, with no clear D. Trimming shortened V by 0 bases and J by 2 bases, and 11 bases separated the two germline ends. The CDR3 spans 15 residues. CDR1 is SGHAT and CDR2 is FQNNGV in the germline V gene. CDR3 nucleotide sequence: TGTGCCAGCAGCTTAGATGGGTCCCGGCCCTACGAGCAGTACTTC. Translation: CASSLDGSRPYEQYF.

This clone was detected only once. The chain couples TRBV7-2 to TRBJ2-1, with TRBD2 matching 9 bases. Germline CDR1 and CDR2: SGHTA and FQGNSA. This CDR3 has 15 residues. Trimming removed 5 bases from V and 4 bases from J; junction bases left unmatched: 6. Here the CDR3 reads CASSPSGGTYNEQFF. The CDR3 coding sequence is TGTGCCAGCAGCCCCAGCGGGGGGACGTACAATGAGCAGTTCTTC.

On this clone: Different DNA sequences within this sample yield the same CDR3. The V and J genes are TRBV2 and TRBJ2-6, with TRBD1 identical over 7 bases. This CDR3 spans 16 amino acids. Trimming at V came to 3 bases and at J to 2 bases, leaving 4 bases not matched to a gene. CDR1 and CDR2 from the germline V gene are SNHLY and FYNNEI. The DNA of the CDR3 is TGTGCCAGCAGTGAGTACAGGGGTGCTGGGGCCAACGTCCTGACTTTC. It translates to CASSEYRGAGANVLTF.